This T cell receptor (beta chain) was found in a study of blood T cell repertoires in COVID-19. On the study more broadly: From the United States, Italy and Spain came samples of acute and convalescent COVID-19. From T cells, B-cell-depleted T cells, or PBMCs came the material, which was cDNA or gDNA.

In the original processing: Amplifying reference gene primers gave estimates of nucleated cell counts. Profiled with immunoSEQ multiplex PCR; TCRdb holds only in-frame clones, not every one. The V and J calls and clone size are taken from that table; D and trimming were inferred from the DNA. In the table there are over 10,000 clones, about 90% of which are singletons. The V gene's germline CDR1 is LNHDA and CDR2 SQIVND (reference sequence). The length of the CDR3 is 14 residues. Trimming pared 3 bases from V and 6 bases from J, leaving 11 bases between. This sequence was found in a human donor in a cohort sampled during active COVID-19. Material for sequencing was peripheral blood. The chain joins TRBV19 to TRBJ1-4; weak D call: TRBD1 (6 bases). DNA of the CDR3: TGTGCCAGTAGTATCCGGGGGGCAGATGAAAAACTGTTTTTT. This sequence encodes CASSIRGADEKLFF. Full variable domain (outside the CDR3, taken from reference TRBV19 and TRBJ1-4): DGGITQSPKYLFRKEGQNVTLSCEQNLNHDAMYWYRQDPGQGLRLIYYSQIVNDFQKGDIAEGYSVSREKKESFPLTVTSAQKNPTAFYLCASSIRGADEKLFFGSGTQLSVL.